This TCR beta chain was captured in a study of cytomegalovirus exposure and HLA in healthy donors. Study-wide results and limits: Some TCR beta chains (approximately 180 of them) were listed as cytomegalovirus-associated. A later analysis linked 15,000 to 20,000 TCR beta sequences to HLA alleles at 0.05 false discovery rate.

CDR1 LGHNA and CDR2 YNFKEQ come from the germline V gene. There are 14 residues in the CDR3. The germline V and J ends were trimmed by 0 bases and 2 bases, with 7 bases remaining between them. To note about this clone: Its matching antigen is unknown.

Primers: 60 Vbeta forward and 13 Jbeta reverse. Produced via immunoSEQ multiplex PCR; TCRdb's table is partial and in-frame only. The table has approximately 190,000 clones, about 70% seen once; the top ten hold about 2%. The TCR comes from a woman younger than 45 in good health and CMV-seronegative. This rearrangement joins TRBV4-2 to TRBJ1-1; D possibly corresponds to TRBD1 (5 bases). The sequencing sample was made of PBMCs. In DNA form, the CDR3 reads TGTGCCAGCAGCCAAGACAGGGATAACACTGAAGCTTTCTTT. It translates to CASSQDRDNTEAFF.